This T cell receptor (beta chain) was observed in a study of T-cell reconstitution after alpha-beta-depleted transplantation in children. V shed 1 base and J 3 bases; nucleotides not matched to a gene: 5. The CDR3 extends over 14 amino acids. Germline V gene lookup returns CDR1 DFQATT and CDR2 SNEGSKA (reference sequence). As it was prepared, the TCRbeta library received unique molecular identifiers. TCRdb re-called the PCR reads with MiXCR, one entry per CDR3 protein. The data show hundreds of thousands of distinct CDR3 sequences, approximately 16% seen once. Sequenced here: PBMCs from the stem cell graft donor, sampled from the stem cell graft. The rearrangement links TRBV20-1 to TRBJ2-7, with 8 bases matching TRBD2. This sequence originates from a human donor who donated a stem cell graft to a child with acute lymphoblastic leukemia. Here the CDR3 reads CSARGGGLVYEQYF. The CDR3 nucleotides are TGCAGTGCTAGAGGAGGGGGACTAGTCTACGAGCAGTACTTC.